These 24 T cell receptor beta chains originate from one sample sequenced in a study of blood T cell repertoires in COVID-19. Method: immunoSEQ multiplex PCR; TCRdb's copy keeps in-frame clones and lacks some. Of roughly 190,000 clones listed, about three quarters are singletons. Sequenced sample: peripheral blood. These receptors all stem from a woman between 50 and 59 years old with active or convalescent COVID-19.

V usage is TRBV29-1 and J usage is TRBJ1-2, with 7 bases matching TRBD1. The CDR3 is made up of 11 amino acids. V dropped 7 bases and J dropped 3; count of bases not matched to a gene: 2. Germline V gives CDR1 SQVTM, CDR2 ANQGSEA. CDR3 nucleotides: TGCAGCGCAGGACAGGACTATGGCTACACCTTC. It codes for CSAGQDYGYTF.

This chain uses TRBV6-6 with TRBJ1-2; weak D call: TRBD1 (6 bases). This CDR3 spans 14 amino acids. The germline V gene encodes CDR1 MNHNY and CDR2 SVGAGI (reference sequence). Trimming left V 2 bases short and J 3 bases short, with 10 bases between. DNA for the CDR3: TGTGCCAGCAGTTACGGCGGGGGCGACTATGGCTACACCTTC. This translates into CASSYGGGDYGYTF.

This chain uses TRBV11-3 with TRBJ2-1; possible D gene TRBD1, 6 bases. CDR3 length: 14 residues. V was shortened by 5 bases and J by 4 bases, with 12 bases between the two germline ends. Germline-derived CDR1 and CDR2 are SGHNT and YENEEA. The CDR3 DNA reads as TGTGCCAGCAGCACCGGACAGACATACAATGAGCAGTTCTTC. This translates into CASSTGQTYNEQFF.

This chain uses TRBV7-9 with TRBJ2-3; D is perhaps TRBD2 (6 bases). Germline V gene lookup returns CDR1 SEHNR and CDR2 FQNEAQ (reference sequence). Trimming pared 5 bases from V and 11 bases from J, leaving 11 bases between. There are 11 residues in the CDR3. The CDR3 DNA reads as TGTGCCAGCAGCCTGGTCGGGGGGCAGTATTTT. It codes for CASSLVGGQYF.

V gene TRBV24-1 combines with J gene TRBJ2-1; 12 nucleotides match TRBD2. This CDR3 region has 19 residues. V trimming: 3 bases; J trimming: 3 bases; junction bases outside the gene matches: 11. Germline CDR1 KGHDR, CDR2 SFDVKD. The CDR3: CATSDPGGTSGRFYNEQFF. The CDR3 DNA reads TGTGCCACCAGTGATCCTGGTGGGACTAGCGGGCGATTCTACAATGAGCAGTTCTTC.

Only one count was recorded for this clone. This chain connects TRBV7-2 to TRBJ1-2; tentative D call: TRBD1 (6 bases). The ends were cut back, 0 bases at V and 5 bases at J, with 13 bases in the middle. CDR3 length: 15 residues. The germline V gene has CDR1 SGHTA and CDR2 FQGNSA. This CDR3 reads CASSLAAGGAYGYTF. DNA of the CDR3: TGTGCCAGCAGCTTAGCGGCGGGGGGGGCGTATGGCTACACCTTC.

The V gene is TRBV5-1, the J gene TRBJ1-2; D unclear. V was pared by 3 bases and J by 4 bases, with 13 bases between. Per germline, CDR1 SGHRS and CDR2 YFSETQ. The CDR3 length is 14 residues. The CDR3 DNA reads as TGCGCCAGCAGCTCGGAGATTACGAGCTATGGCTACACCTTC. This encodes CASSSEITSYGYTF.

V gene TRBV7-9 combines with J gene TRBJ1-2, with TRBD1 as a possible D gene (6 bases). Trimming cost V 6 bases and J 0 bases, with 14 bases left between them. From germline, CDR1 is SEHNR and CDR2 FQNEAQ (reference sequence). The CDR3 consists of 15 residues. CDR3 nucleotide sequence: TGTGCCAGCAGGCGACAGGCGCCTACTAACTATGGCTACACCTTC. This translates into CASRRQAPTNYGYTF.

This chain connects TRBV4-1 to TRBJ2-7, with 8 bases aligning to TRBD2. The V gene's germline CDR1 is MGHRA and CDR2 YSYEKL. V lost 0 bases to trimming and J lost 3 bases; unmatched junction nucleotides: 4. This CDR3 comprises 15 residues. The CDR3 region is CASSQEGGLGYEQYF. CDR3 in DNA: TGCGCCAGCAGCCAAGAGGGGGGACTAGGCTACGAGCAGTACTTC.

The rearrangement uses TRBV9 and TRBJ2-3; a weak D match, TRBD2 (6 bases). Trimming removed 0 bases at V and 2 bases at J, with 22 bases between. Per the germline V gene, CDR1 is SGDLS and CDR2 is YYNGEE. This CDR3 contains 19 residues. CDR3 nucleotide sequence: TGTGCCAGCAGCGTAGACCAGGGTCGGGGGAGCCCTTTCACAGATACGCAGTATTTT. It yields the protein CASSVDQGRGSPFTDTQYF.

The chain recombines TRBV19 with TRBJ1-5, with D perhaps TRBD1 (6 bases). There are 17 residues in the CDR3. Germline V gene data show CDR1 as LNHDA and CDR2 as SQIVND (reference sequence). V lost 4 bases and J 0 bases, leaving 16 bases between the germline ends. The CDR3 is CASSTNQGTYSNQPQHF. The CDR3, as DNA: TGTGCCAGTAGTACCAATCAGGGGACCTATAGCAATCAGCCCCAGCATTTT. Looking up the rest from reference TRBV19 and TRBJ1-5 gives the full variable domain: DGGITQSPKYLFRKEGQNVTLSCEQNLNHDAMYWYRQDPGQGLRLIYYSQIVNDFQKGDIAEGYSVSREKKESFPLTVTSAQKNPTAFYLCASSTNQGTYSNQPQHFGDGTRLSIL.

The J gene is TRBJ2-7, the V gene TRBV23-1; D call uncertain. TRBV23-1 is given ORF status, its function remaining uncertain. Trimming shortened V by 0 bases and J by 3 bases, and 12 bases separated the two germline ends. This CDR3 comprises 15 residues. The DNA of the CDR3 is TGCGCCAGCAGTCAATCGGGCGCCGGATACTACGAGCAGTACTTC. Encoded protein: CASSQSGAGYYEQYF.

In its sample, this clone was seen once. This rearrangement joins TRBV2 to TRBJ1-5, with no clear D. The CDR3 sequence is 15 residues long. Germline CDR1 is SNHLY and CDR2 is FYNNEI. V lost 0 bases and J 7 bases, leaving 13 bases between the germline ends. The CDR3 spells CASSEAREGGQPQHF. The CDR3 coding sequence is TGTGCCAGCAGTGAAGCGCGGGAGGGTGGGCAGCCCCAGCATTTT.

CDR3 sequence reads: CASSLAPGALLNGYTF. DNA of the CDR3: TGTGCCAGCAGTTTGGCCCCGGGAGCCCTTCTTAATGGCTACACCTTC. This chain links TRBV28 with TRBJ1-2; D is undetermined. This CDR3 has 16 amino acids. The V gene's germline CDR1 is MDHEN and CDR2 SYDVKM. V lost 3 bases to trimming and J lost 6 bases, with 20 bases between them.

This clone was recorded a few times. J is TRBJ2-1 and V is TRBV7-2; TRBD2 might be the D (5 bases). The CDR3 has 13 amino acids. Per germline, CDR1 SGHTA and CDR2 FQGNSA. Trimming pared 0 bases from V and 10 bases from J, leaving 10 bases between. CDR3 residues: CASSLAESGEQFF. The CDR3 DNA sequence: TGTGCCAGCAGCTTAGCGGAGTCGGGGGAGCAGTTCTTC.

This clone was recorded only once. This chain uses TRBV10-3 with TRBJ1-2, with D possibly being TRBD1 (6 bases). The ends were cut back, 10 bases at V and 0 bases at J, with 12 bases in the middle. CDR3 length: 13 amino acids. Germline values: CDR1 ENHRY, CDR2 SYGVKD. The DNA for the CDR3 is TGTGCCACCAGGACAGAGGCTAACTATGGCTACACCTTC. As protein: CATRTEANYGYTF.

This sequence joins TRBV30 and TRBJ2-3; D is unclear. V lost 0 bases, J lost 14 bases, and 15 bases lay in between. CDR3 size: 12 residues. The germline V gene has CDR1 GTSNPN and CDR2 SVGIG (reference sequence). CDR3 sequence: CAWSVEQTSLYF. In DNA form, the CDR3 reads TGTGCCTGGAGTGTGGAACAGACAAGCCTGTATTTT.

The chain combines TRBV5-6 with TRBJ2-1, with unresolved D. Germline V CDR1 and CDR2: SGHDT, YYEEEE. The V and J ends lost 5 bases and 0 bases respectively, with 9 bases between them. The CDR3 is made up of 14 amino acids. Here the CDR3 DNA reads TGTGCCAGCAGGTCTACTAACTCCTACAATGAGCAGTTCTTC. Encoded protein: CASRSTNSYNEQFF.

This chain joins TRBV12-3 or TRBV12-4 and TRBJ2-1; D gene ambiguous. There are 13 residues in the CDR3. The germline V and J ends were trimmed by 2 bases and 7 bases, with 9 bases remaining between them. This CDR3 is CASSLPPRNEQFF. CDR3 nucleotide sequence: TGTGCCAGCAGTTTACCCCCCCGGAATGAGCAGTTCTTC.

The chain has TRBV7-9 and TRBJ2-1; 11 bases are a match to TRBD1. Germline CDR1 reads SEHNR; CDR2 reads FQNEAQ (reference sequence). The CDR3 is 15 residues long. V lost 5 bases to trimming and J lost 8 bases; unmatched junction nucleotides: 8. DNA of the CDR3: TGTGCCAGCAGCGACCGGACAGGGGGCCGGTATGAGCAGTTCTTC. Its translation: CASSDRTGGRYEQFF.

Note on this clone: With a much larger clone just one base away, this may be a read error. V gene TRBV6-6 combines with J gene TRBJ1-1, with 7 bases lining up with TRBD1. V gave up 2 bases and J gave up 1 base; unmatched junction bases: 1. Germline V gene lookup returns CDR1 MNHNY and CDR2 SVGAGI (reference sequence). This CDR3 region has 14 residues. CDR3 region: CASSYGDRNTEAFF. The CDR3 bases are TGTGCCAGCAGTTACGGGGACAGGAACACTGAAGCTTTCTTT.

The V and J genes are TRBV2 and TRBJ2-5; D is undetermined. The CDR3 has 11 amino acids. Germline CDR1 SNHLY, CDR2 FYNNEI. The V end was cut by 8 bases, the J end by 2 bases, with 6 bases between. The CDR3 here is CASAEQETQYF. Here the CDR3 DNA reads TGTGCCAGCGCGGAACAAGAGACCCAGTACTTC.

For this clone: The same CDR3 can be traced to other DNA sequences in this sample. The rearrangement links TRBV19 to TRBJ2-5; 7 positions match TRBD2. Germline V lookup: CDR1 LNHDA, CDR2 SQIVND (reference sequence). The CDR3 has 13 residues. The ends lost 5 bases at V and 5 bases at J; junction bases unmatched: 5. The CDR3, as DNA: TGTGCCAGTAGTCCGGGGGGTGGGGAGACCCAGTACTTC. Translated, it gives CASSPGGGETQYF.

The chain is built from TRBV6-2 or TRBV6-3 and TRBJ1-6, with D maybe TRBD1 (5 bases). Germline V gives CDR1 MNHEY, CDR2 SVGEGT. The CDR3 has 16 residues. Trimming took 6 bases from V and 5 from J, leaving 17 bases between them. CDR3 region: CASSPLPGRDNSPLHF. CDR3 DNA: TGTGCCAGCAGCCCCCTTCCAGGGAGGGATAATTCACCCCTCCACTTT.